This entry lists 5 T cell receptor beta chains sequenced from one sample in a study of blood T cell repertoires in COVID-19. Here immunoSEQ multiplex PCR was the method, and the copy in TCRdb shows in-frame clones only, minus some. The sample includes about 220,000 clones, roughly 84% of them seen just once. Sequencing used peripheral blood. Receptors originate from a woman older than 75 with acute or convalescent COVID-19.

The V and J genes are TRBV5-1 and TRBJ1-4; D is perhaps TRBD1 (6 bases). V lost 7 bases and J lost 0, with 10 bases in between. This CDR3 spans 14 amino acids. Germline CDR1 SGHRS, CDR2 YFSETQ. The CDR3 loop is CASRTVPTNEKLFF. Here the CDR3 DNA reads TGCGCCAGCCGGACAGTTCCAACTAATGAAAAACTGTTTTTT.

The chain links TRBV4-3 to TRBJ2-5, with 13 positions matching TRBD2. The CDR3 spans 16 residues. With V trimmed by 1 base and J by 7 bases, 6 bases remained unmatched. Germline CDR1 LGHNA, CDR2 YSLEER. CDR3 in DNA: TGCGCCAGCAGCCAAGCTACTAGCGGGGGGGCAGGGACCCAGTACTTC. Protein product: CASSQATSGGAGTQYF.

DNA of the CDR3: TGTGCCAGCAGCTTAGCAGGGGGAGTCTCTGGGGCCAACGTCCTGACTTTC. Translated: CASSLAGGVSGANVLTF. This chain uses TRBV7-3 with TRBJ2-6; TRBD1 matches 7 bases. V lost 2 bases, J lost 0 bases, and 4 bases stayed unmatched. The germline V gene has CDR1 SGHTA and CDR2 FQGTGA. There are 17 residues in the CDR3.

The rearrangement joins TRBV5-1 to TRBJ2-5, with 9 bases aligning to TRBD1. The CDR3 covers 15 residues. Germline CDR1 reads SGHRS; CDR2 reads YFSETQ. The ends lost 0 bases at V and 6 bases at J; junction bases unmatched: 6. CDR3 sequence (DNA): TGCGCCAGCAGCTTGGACCCCGGGACAGGGCAGACCCAGTACTTC. It yields the protein CASSLDPGTGQTQYF.

The J gene is TRBJ1-1, the V gene TRBV2; the D is unclear. Germline V CDR1 and CDR2: SNHLY, FYNNEI. The CDR3 is 15 amino acids. Trimming took off 6 bases at V and 0 bases at J, with 14 bases between the two ends. CDR3 loop: CASRARQAMNTEAFF. The DNA for the CDR3 is TGTGCCAGCAGGGCCCGGCAGGCGATGAACACTGAAGCTTTCTTT.